This note documents a single T cell receptor (beta chain) sequence. Compared with the rest of its sample, this clonotype is medium-sized (0.01 to 0.1%). Its antigen is not yet known. No clone much larger than this one lies a single base away; base qualities are absent. The data stem from a study of spatial heterogeneity in lung cancer (dated by TCRdb to 2018 to 2020). Describing the broader study: Beta-chain transcripts were consistently detected in greater numbers than alpha-chain transcripts, which likely reflects a higher abundance of beta-chain transcripts. TCR transcript counts in tumor regions correlated strongly with a T cell transcriptional module score from matched bulk RNA-seq. In the raw uncorrected reads, each unique combination of TCR and UMI appeared on average more than ten times. TCR alpha and beta repertoires were quantitatively compared across multiple tumor regions, matched nontumor lung and blood in non-small cell lung cancer. Nonsynonymous mutation counts, determined by whole-exome sequencing of tumor tissue, were related to TCR repertoire features. Both alpha and beta chains were TCR-sequenced in samples taken at surgery, namely 220 tumor regions, under 80 matched nontumor lung samples and some 53 PBMC samples. General study outcomes and caveats: The count of ubiquitous expanded TCRs correlated with the count of ubiquitous nonsynonymous mutations, and the count of regional expanded TCRs correlated with the count of regional nonsynonymous mutations. Confirming at a functional level the hypothesis that regional TCRs recognize regional mutations was considered to require additional single-cell paired TCR alpha and beta sequencing. Estimated TCR-seq coverage of tumor T cells was only 5.5% to 7% for alpha chains and about 12% for beta chains. A correlation was observed between the number of expanded intratumoral alpha and beta TCRs and the tumor nonsynonymous mutation count.

Read against the paper, the sample's time point label means: sample taken at primary tumor resection. The donors were about 71 patients from the lung TRACERx cohort who had early-stage, untreated non-small cell lung cancer. TCR sequencing used whole RNA extracted from tumor and nontumor lung tissue, or from cryopreserved PBMC samples, without cell sorting. Patients were selected for TCR sequencing only if sufficient RNA was available from at least two tumor regions. Tumor and adjacent nontumor lung specimens were reviewed by a lung pathologist before selection. Library construction relied on 5' RACE. The sequencer was a NextSeq 500. To allow correction of PCR and sequencing errors, the TCR library protocol tagged every TCR cDNA molecule with a unique molecular identifier. The study's own analysis went as follows. TCR identification, UMI-based error correction and CDR3 extraction were performed with Decombinator tools. Expanded TCRs were defined as those above a frequency of 2 per 1,000, corresponding to the top 1% of the tumor frequency distribution. Expanded tumor TCRs were classed as regional if statistically deemed absent (corrected P<0.05) from at least one tumor region, otherwise ubiquitous. Renyi diversity was calculated using the R vegan package after each repertoire was subsampled 100 times to 5,000 TCRs. CDR3 similarity networks were built from amino acid triplet string-kernel similarity, connecting CDR3s with pairwise similarity above 0.82. TCRdb reprocessing: public reads trimmed at Q25 with fastp, clones called with MiXCR, in-frame beta chains kept. Records with the same CDR3 protein are collapsed into one entry carrying the most frequent genes and DNA. The V and J calls here are based on TCRdb, not the publication. For this sample there are approximately 2,000 distinct CDR3 sequences; around 2.9% appear just once. The ten largest clones take up 12% of the sample.

The sequences come from lung tumor tissue, collected at surgery. This sequence originates from a female donor with early-stage non-small cell lung cancer.

The nucleotides are TGCGCCAGCAGCTTGGGCCAAGAGACCCAGTACTTC. It translates to CASSLGQETQYF. The chain employs TRBV5-1 and TRBJ2-5; the D segment cannot be called with confidence. The germline V gene provides CDR1 SGHRS and CDR2 YFSETQ. At the junction V is shortened by 0 bases and J by 1 base, with 1 base in between. The CDR3 measures 12 amino acids from cysteine to phenylalanine. Just CDR3 DNA is preserved here, 36 bases in frame from base 1.